The clone carrying this T cell receptor beta chain has a single count. Its antigen remains unidentified. Germline CDR1 reads LNHNV; CDR2 reads YYDKDF (reference sequence). The trim removed 3 bases at V and 6 bases at J, leaving 4 bases unmatched. The CDR3 has 13 residues. PCR amplification relied on 60 Vbeta primers (plus 13 Jbeta primers). The table came from immunoSEQ multiplex PCR; TCRdb's copy has only in-frame clones and leaves some out. The sample has 150,000 to 190,000 clones; about 85% are singletons. This sample is part of a study of cytomegalovirus exposure and HLA in healthy donors. General study findings and limits: Presence/absence comparisons presumed near-even sequencing depth among donors.

The sample consisted of PBMCs. The TCR sequence derives from a woman aged 18-29 years in good health and CMV-seronegative. V and J are TRBV15 and TRBJ2-7, with 8 bases aligning to TRBD2. This CDR3 reads CATSRTSAGEQYF. Written as DNA, the CDR3 is TGTGCCACCAGCAGGACTAGCGCGGGCGAGCAGTACTTC.